This T cell receptor beta chain was observed in a study of blood T cell repertoires in COVID-19. Between the trimmed V and J ends, which lost 5 bases and 5 bases, there was a span of 18 bases. CDR3 length equals 15 residues. Germline-derived CDR1 and CDR2 are MDHEN and SYDVKM. Only in-frame clones appear in the TCRdb table, and some are missing; sequencing was by immunoSEQ multiplex PCR. The table lists under 35,000 clones, approximately 90% of them singletons. Specimen: peripheral blood. The clonotype was recovered from a man aged 55 to 69 with acute or convalescent COVID-19. The chain carries TRBV28 and TRBJ1-2, with D maybe TRBD1 (5 bases). The CDR3 DNA sequence: TGTGCCAGCAGTATTGCGGGGGACGGGTGGTATGGCTACACCTTC. It translates to CASSIAGDGWYGYTF.